The 6 T cell receptor beta chains given below trace back to one sample, sequenced in a study of vaccination and CD4 T cells after COVID-19. TCRdb fed the PCR reads into MiXCR, producing one record per CDR3 protein. The table lists fewer than 20,000 distinct CDR3 sequences, about 62% of them singletons, with 1% in the top ten. The sequencing here drew on CD4+ T cells from blood, taken before SARS-CoV-2 vaccination. Receptors originate from a human donor who had recovered from COVID-19.

The J gene is TRBJ2-1, the V gene TRBV12-3 or TRBV12-4; D might be TRBD1 (6 bases). The CDR3 has 14 amino acids. Trimming took 2 bases from V and 5 from J, leaving 10 bases between them. The CDR3 protein is CASSLRTANNEQFF. The CDR3 DNA follows: TGTGCCAGCAGTTTACGGACAGCAAACAATGAGCAGTTCTTC.

The chain combines TRBV18 with TRBJ1-2; 8 bases match TRBD1. This CDR3 region has 13 residues. The V segment lost 3 bases and the J segment 5 bases; nucleotides outside the gene matches: 2. Germline CDR1 and CDR2: KGHSH and LQKENI. The CDR3 bases are TGTGCCAGCTCACCGGACAGGGATTATGGCTACACCTTC. This translates into CASSPDRDYGYTF. The complete variable domain, with remaining parts taken from reference TRBV18 and TRBJ1-2, reads NAGVMQNPRHLVRRRGQEARLRCSPMKGHSHVYWYRQLPEEGLKFMVYLQKENIIDESGMPKERFSAEFPKEGPSILRIQQVVRGDSAAYFCASSPDRDYGYTFGSGTRLTVV.

The chain has TRBV7-8 and TRBJ2-4, with D possibly TRBD2 on 5 matching bases. Germline CDR1 is SGHVS and CDR2 is FQNEAQ. The CDR3 loop spans 13 amino acids. Trimming took off 0 bases at V and 13 bases at J, with 13 bases between the two ends. The CDR3 region is CASSLASLAIQYF. The CDR3 DNA reads TGTGCCAGCAGCTTAGCGTCGCTAGCAATACAGTACTTC.

This clonotype occurred a few times. The chain joins TRBV15 to TRBJ1-2, with D hard to call. CDR1 and CDR2 (germline): LNHNV, YYDKDF (reference sequence). This CDR3 contains 15 residues. Trimming removed 2 bases at V and 3 bases at J, with 13 bases between. CDR3 in DNA: TGTGCCACCAGCAGATCGCGGAGGACTGACTATGGCTACACCTTC. It specifies CATSRSRRTDYGYTF.

The DNA of the CDR3 is TGTGCCAGCAGTTTGGGGCGTGGAGCGGGAGTCACCGGGGAGCTGTTTTTT. This encodes CASSLGRGAGVTGELFF. This rearrangement joins TRBV28 to TRBJ2-2; 8 bases align to TRBD2. V trimming: 3 bases; J trimming: 4 bases; junction bases outside the gene matches: 10. The CDR3 extends over 17 amino acids. Per germline, CDR1 MDHEN and CDR2 SYDVKM.

This chain uses TRBV7-2 with TRBJ2-7; D may be TRBD1 or TRBD2 (5 bases each). V dropped 1 base and J dropped 2 bases, with 12 bases sitting between them. This CDR3 spans 15 amino acids. The V gene's germline CDR1 is SGHTA and CDR2 FQGNSA. CDR3 coding DNA: TGTGCCAGCAGCTTAGACGGGGCTTCCACCTACGAGCAGTACTTC. This sequence encodes CASSLDGASTYEQYF.